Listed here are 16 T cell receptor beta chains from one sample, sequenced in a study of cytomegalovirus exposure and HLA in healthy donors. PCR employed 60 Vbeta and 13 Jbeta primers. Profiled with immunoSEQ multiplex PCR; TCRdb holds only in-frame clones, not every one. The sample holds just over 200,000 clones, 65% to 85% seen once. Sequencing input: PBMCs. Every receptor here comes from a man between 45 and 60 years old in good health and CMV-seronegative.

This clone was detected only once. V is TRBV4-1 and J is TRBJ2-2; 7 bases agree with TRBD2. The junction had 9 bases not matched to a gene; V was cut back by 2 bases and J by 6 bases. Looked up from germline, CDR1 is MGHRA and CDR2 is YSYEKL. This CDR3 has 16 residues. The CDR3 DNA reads TGCGCCAGCAGCCAATTCGGGACTAAGGGGTCCGGGGAGCTGTTTTTT. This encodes CASSQFGTKGSGELFF.

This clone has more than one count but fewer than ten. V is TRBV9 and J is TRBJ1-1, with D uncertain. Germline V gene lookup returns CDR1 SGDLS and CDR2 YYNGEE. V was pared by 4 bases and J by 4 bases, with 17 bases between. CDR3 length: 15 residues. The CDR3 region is CASSPPGLGSTEAFF. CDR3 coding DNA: TGTGCCAGCAGCCCCCCTGGACTGGGAAGCACTGAAGCTTTCTTT. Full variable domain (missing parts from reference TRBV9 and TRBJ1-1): DSGVTQTPKHLITATGQRVTLRCSPRSGDLSVYWYQQSLDQGLQFLIQYYNGEERAKGNILERFSAQQFPDLHSELNLSSLELGDSALYFCASSPPGLGSTEAFFGQGTRLTVV.

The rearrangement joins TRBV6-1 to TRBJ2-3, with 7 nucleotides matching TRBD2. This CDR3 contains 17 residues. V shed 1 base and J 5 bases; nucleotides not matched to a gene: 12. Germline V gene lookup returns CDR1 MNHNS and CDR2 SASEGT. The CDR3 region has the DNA TGTGCCAGCAGTGAAGTTGAACTAGCGACGGGGCGAGATACGCAGTATTTT. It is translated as CASSEVELATGRDTQYF.

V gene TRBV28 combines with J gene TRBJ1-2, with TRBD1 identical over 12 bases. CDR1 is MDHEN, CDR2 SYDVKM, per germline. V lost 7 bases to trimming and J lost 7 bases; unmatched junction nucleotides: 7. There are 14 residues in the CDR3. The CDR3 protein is CASISGQGAGGYTF. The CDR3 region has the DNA TGTGCCAGCATCTCGGGACAGGGGGCGGGTGGCTACACCTTC.

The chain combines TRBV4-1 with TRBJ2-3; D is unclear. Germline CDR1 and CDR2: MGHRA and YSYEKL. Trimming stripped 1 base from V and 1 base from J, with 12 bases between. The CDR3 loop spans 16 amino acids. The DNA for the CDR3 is TGCGCCAGCAGCCAAGTCCGACTGCTAGGCACAGATACGCAGTATTTT. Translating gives CASSQVRLLGTDTQYF.

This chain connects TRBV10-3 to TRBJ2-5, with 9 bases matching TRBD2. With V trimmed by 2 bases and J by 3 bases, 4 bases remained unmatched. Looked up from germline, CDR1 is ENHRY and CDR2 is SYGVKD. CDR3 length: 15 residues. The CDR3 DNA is TGTGCCATCAGTGAGAGTAGCGGGAGTGAAGAGACCCAGTACTTC. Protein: CAISESSGSEETQYF.

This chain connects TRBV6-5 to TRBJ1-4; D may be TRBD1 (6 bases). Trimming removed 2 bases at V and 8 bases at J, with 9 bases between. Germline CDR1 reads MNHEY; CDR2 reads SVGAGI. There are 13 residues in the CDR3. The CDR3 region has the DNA TGTGCCAGCAGTTACCGCGGACAGGAAAAACTGTTTTTT. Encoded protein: CASSYRGQEKLFF.

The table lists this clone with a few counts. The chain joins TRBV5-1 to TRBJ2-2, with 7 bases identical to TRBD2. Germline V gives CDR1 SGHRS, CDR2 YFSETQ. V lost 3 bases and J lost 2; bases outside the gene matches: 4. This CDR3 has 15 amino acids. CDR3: CASSSTSSNTGELFF. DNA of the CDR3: TGCGCCAGCAGCTCGACTAGCAGCAACACCGGGGAGCTGTTTTTT.

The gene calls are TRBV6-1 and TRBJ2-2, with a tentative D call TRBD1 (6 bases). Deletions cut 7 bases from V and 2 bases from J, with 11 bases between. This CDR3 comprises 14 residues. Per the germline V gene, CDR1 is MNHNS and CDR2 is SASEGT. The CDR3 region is CASTTGTNTGELFF. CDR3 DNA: TGTGCCAGCACCACAGGGACCAACACCGGGGAGCTGTTTTTT.

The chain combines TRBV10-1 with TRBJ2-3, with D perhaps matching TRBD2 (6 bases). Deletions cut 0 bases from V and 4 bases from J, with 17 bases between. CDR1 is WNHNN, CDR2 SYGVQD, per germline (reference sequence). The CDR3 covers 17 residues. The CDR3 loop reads CASSESLSGSGSDTQYF. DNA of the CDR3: TGCGCCAGCAGTGAGTCGCTCTCCGGGAGCGGGTCAGATACGCAGTATTTT.

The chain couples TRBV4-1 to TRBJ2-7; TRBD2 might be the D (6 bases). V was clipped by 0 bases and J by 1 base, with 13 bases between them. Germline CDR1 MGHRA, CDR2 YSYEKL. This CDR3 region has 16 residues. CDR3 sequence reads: CASSQDTGGISYEQYF. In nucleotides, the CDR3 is TGCGCCAGCAGCCAAGACACAGGAGGGATATCCTACGAGCAGTACTTC.

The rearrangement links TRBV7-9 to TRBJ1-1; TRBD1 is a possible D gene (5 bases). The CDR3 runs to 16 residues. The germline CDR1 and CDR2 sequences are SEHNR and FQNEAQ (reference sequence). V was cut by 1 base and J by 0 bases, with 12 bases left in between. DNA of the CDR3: TGTGCCAGCAGCTTAGTCGAGGCAGGGATGAACACTGAAGCTTTCTTT. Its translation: CASSLVEAGMNTEAFF.

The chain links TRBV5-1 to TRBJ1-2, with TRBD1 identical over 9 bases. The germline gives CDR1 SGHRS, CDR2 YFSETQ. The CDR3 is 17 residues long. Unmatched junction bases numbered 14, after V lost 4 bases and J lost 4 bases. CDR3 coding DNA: TGCGCCAGCAGCGACCGGGACAGGGTCGGGCTAGGCTATGGCTACACCTTC. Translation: CASSDRDRVGLGYGYTF.

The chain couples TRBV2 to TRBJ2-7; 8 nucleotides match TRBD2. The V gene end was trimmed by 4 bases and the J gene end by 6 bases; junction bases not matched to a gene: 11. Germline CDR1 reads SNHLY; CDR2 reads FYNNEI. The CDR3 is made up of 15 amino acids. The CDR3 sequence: CASSGRPSGFSEQYF. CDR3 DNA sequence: TGTGCCAGCAGTGGGAGGCCTAGCGGGTTCAGCGAGCAGTACTTC.

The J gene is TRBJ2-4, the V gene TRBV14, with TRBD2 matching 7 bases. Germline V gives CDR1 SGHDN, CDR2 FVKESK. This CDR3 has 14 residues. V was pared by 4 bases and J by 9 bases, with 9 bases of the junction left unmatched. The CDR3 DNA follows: TGTGCCAGCAGCCTTACAGCGGGATTCGGCATTCAGTACTTC. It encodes CASSLTAGFGIQYF.

The CDR3 nucleotides read TGTGCCAGCAGCCCCTCACTGAGGAACACTGAAGCTTTCTTT. This translates into CASSPSLRNTEAFF. This chain uses TRBV11-2 with TRBJ1-1, with no clear D. CDR3 length: 14 amino acids. Germline lookup yields CDR1 SGHAT and CDR2 FQNNGV. Trimming took off 5 bases at V and 1 base at J, with 11 bases between the two ends.